This T cell receptor beta chain was sequenced for a study of blood T cell repertoires in COVID-19. Using immunoSEQ multiplex PCR, the repertoire was profiled, and TCRdb retains in-frame clones only, with some absent. The sample has roughly 150,000 clones; around 83% are singletons. The CDR3 spans 19 residues. J was trimmed by 0 bases and V by 1 base; bases with no gene match: 11. Germline CDR1 is SGHRS and CDR2 is YFSETQ. The receptor comes from a woman in her forties or fifties in a cohort sampled during active or convalescent COVID-19. The sequenced material came from peripheral blood. The rearrangement uses TRBV5-1 and TRBJ2-3; 10 bases match TRBD2. This CDR3 is CASSLLGLAGASSTDTQYF. The CDR3 DNA sequence: TGCGCCAGCAGCTTGCTTGGGCTAGCGGGGGCTTCTAGCACAGATACGCAGTATTTT.